These 32 T cell receptor beta chains were sequenced from one sample in a study of cytomegalovirus exposure and HLA in healthy donors. The primer mix had 60 Vbeta and 13 Jbeta primers. Data came from immunoSEQ multiplex PCR; TCRdb stores just in-frame clones and leaves some out. The data show over 100,000 clones, with roughly 80% seen just once and 2.1% held by the top ten. Sequencing was done on a sample of PBMCs. All receptors derive from a man aged 25-45 years in good health and CMV-seronegative.

This clone was seen more than once but under ten times. The junction does not match germline at one end; this may be a read error. The chain combines TRBV27 with TRBJ2-6, with D possibly matching TRBD1 (5 bases). Germline-derived CDR1 and CDR2 are MNHEY and SMNVEV (reference sequence). The CDR3 contains 15 residues. This CDR3 reads CASRLRSSGANGLTF. As DNA, the CDR3 is TGTGCCAGCAGATTACGGAGCTCTGGGGCCAACGGCCTGACTTTC.

The chain has TRBV11-2 and TRBJ1-2; D uncertain. This CDR3 is built from 15 residues. CDR1 is SGHAT, CDR2 FQNNGV, per germline. Trimming left V 1 base short and J 1 base short, with 10 bases between. The CDR3 sequence is CASSLAGSVNYGYTF. DNA of the CDR3: TGTGCCAGCAGCTTAGCGGGGTCAGTTAACTATGGCTACACCTTC.

The rearrangement joins TRBV10-3 to TRBJ1-2, with 8 bases that match TRBD1. CDR1 ENHRY and CDR2 SYGVKD come from the germline V gene. The length of the CDR3 is 15 residues. Losses at the gene ends were 5 bases for V and 1 base for J; bases not matched to a gene: 6. The CDR3 bases are TGTGCCATCAGTTCTACGACAGGGGTTAACTATGGCTACACCTTC. It translates to CAISSTTGVNYGYTF.

This chain uses TRBV25-1 with TRBJ2-6; possible D gene TRBD1, 6 bases. Germline assignment: CDR1 MGHDK and CDR2 SYGVNS. The CDR3 has 15 amino acids. V gave up 3 bases and J gave up 4 bases, with 10 bases separating them. The CDR3 loop is CASSDNGQGANVLTF. For the CDR3, the DNA is TGTGCCAGCAGTGACAACGGACAGGGGGCCAACGTCCTGACTTTC.

The chain couples TRBV4-1 to TRBJ1-5, with no clear D. Trimming took off 3 bases at V and 0 bases at J, with 9 bases between the two ends. The CDR3 loop spans 15 amino acids. Germline loops: CDR1 MGHRA, CDR2 YSYEKL. CDR3 bases: TGCGCCAGCAGCCAGGGCGGGCCTAGCAATCAGCCCCAGCATTTT. Translation: CASSQGGPSNQPQHF.

The chain combines TRBV7-8 with TRBJ2-1; tentatively, D is TRBD2 (6 bases). The length of the CDR3 is 14 residues. In germline, CDR1 is SGHVS, CDR2 FQNEAQ. The V and J ends lost 3 bases and 5 bases respectively, with 11 bases between them. CDR3 nucleotides: TGTGCCAGCAGCTTTAGGGACTTAGACAATGAGCAGTTCTTC. Residues: CASSFRDLDNEQFF.

V is TRBV28 and J is TRBJ1-2; unclear D gene. The CDR3 covers 14 residues. Per the germline V gene, CDR1 is MDHEN and CDR2 is SYDVKM. Trimming removed 5 bases from V and 1 base from J, with 11 bases in between. This CDR3 reads CASSTPGFNYGYTF. Written as DNA, the CDR3 is TGTGCCAGCAGTACCCCGGGATTTAACTATGGCTACACCTTC.

This chain uses TRBV11-3 with TRBJ2-1, with 9 bases aligning to TRBD2. The V segment lost 0 bases and the J segment 4 bases; nucleotides outside the gene matches: 1. The CDR3 has 15 residues. Germline CDR1 is SGHNT and CDR2 is YENEEA. Written as DNA, the CDR3 is TGTGCCAGCAGCTTAGACCTAGCGGGGTACAATGAGCAGTTCTTC. Translated: CASSLDLAGYNEQFF.

The chain recombines TRBV10-1 with TRBJ1-6; 8 nucleotides match TRBD1. The length of the CDR3 is 14 residues. CDR1 is WNHNN and CDR2 is SYGVQD in the germline V gene (reference sequence). V dropped 5 bases and J dropped 10; count of bases not matched to a gene: 7. The CDR3 loop is CASSPNRGLSPLHF. The CDR3 bases are TGCGCCAGCAGTCCGAACAGGGGGTTATCACCCCTCCACTTT.

On this clone: The same CDR3 also results from other DNA sequences found in this sample. The V call is TRBV7-8, the J call TRBJ1-2, with 9 positions matching TRBD1. Germline V gene data show CDR1 as SGHVS and CDR2 as FQNEAQ. This CDR3 spans 15 amino acids. Trimming removed 1 base from V and 13 bases from J; junction bases left unmatched: 13. CDR3 in DNA: TGTGCCAGCAGCTTAGAGGGGAACAGGGGGCCGGGAAGCACCTTC. Translating it yields CASSLEGNRGPGSTF. The full variable domain, in which reference TRBV7-8 and TRBJ1-2 provide the parts outside the CDR3, is GAGVSQSPRYKVAKRGQDVALRCDPISGHVSLFWYQQALGQGPEFLTYFQNEAQLDKSGLPSDRFFAERPEGSVSTLKIQRTQQEDSAVYLCASSLEGNRGPGSTFGSGTRLTVV.

This chain connects TRBV6-1 to TRBJ2-7; no clear D gene. Trimming took off 4 bases at V and 3 bases at J, with 19 bases between the two ends. This CDR3 spans 16 amino acids. From germline, CDR1 is MNHNS and CDR2 SASEGT. The CDR3 DNA sequence: TGTGCCAGCAGTGGTGACAACCAACTCCTCCTCTACGAGCAGTACTTC. Translation: CASSGDNQLLLYEQYF.

The gene calls are TRBV6-1 and TRBJ2-7; TRBD1 aligns across 8 bases. Trimming at V came to 4 bases and at J to 7 bases, leaving 9 bases not matched to a gene. CDR3 length: 14 amino acids. Germline V lookup: CDR1 MNHNS, CDR2 SASEGT. This CDR3 is CASSASTGVAEQYF. The DNA of the CDR3 is TGTGCCAGCAGTGCATCGACAGGGGTAGCGGAGCAGTACTTC.

The DNA of the CDR3 is TGTGCCAGTAGTATAGAGACGACCGAGGACTATGGCTACACCTTC. It yields the protein CASSIETTEDYGYTF. The chain couples TRBV19 to TRBJ1-2; D not resolved. Trimming stripped 0 bases from V and 3 bases from J, with 11 bases between. The CDR3 is 15 residues long. Germline CDR1 LNHDA, CDR2 SQIVND (reference sequence).

The CDR3 nucleotides are TGCGCCAGCAGCCGGGGACAGGGGGCTTCAGATACGCAGTATTTT. It is translated as CASSRGQGASDTQYF. The genes are TRBV5-1 and TRBJ2-3; 12 nucleotides align to TRBD1. The CDR3 spans 15 residues. The V gene end was trimmed by 4 bases and the J gene end by 4 bases; junction bases not matched to a gene: 4. Germline V CDR1 and CDR2: SGHRS, YFSETQ.

The table lists this clone with a few counts. This chain connects TRBV28 to TRBJ1-6; 7 bases align to TRBD1. Germline CDR1 and CDR2: MDHEN and SYDVKM. This CDR3 is 16 amino acids long. The V segment lost 5 bases and the J segment 0 bases; nucleotides outside the gene matches: 4. CDR3 sequence: CASSGQASSYNSPLHF. DNA of the CDR3: TGTGCCAGCAGTGGACAGGCCAGCTCCTATAATTCACCCCTCCACTTT.

The V and J genes are TRBV19 and TRBJ2-1, with a possible D match to TRBD2 (6 bases). This CDR3 has 18 residues. Germline CDR1 reads LNHDA; CDR2 reads SQIVND (reference sequence). Trimming pared 6 bases from V and 2 bases from J, leaving 23 bases between. The CDR3: CASSSTLALGVTYNEQFF. The CDR3 bases are TGTGCCAGTAGCTCCACCCTAGCGTTAGGGGTCACCTACAATGAGCAGTTCTTC.

The rearrangement joins TRBV2 to TRBJ1-1; 9 bases line up with TRBD1. V was pared by 2 bases and J by 7 bases, with 5 bases of the junction left unmatched. Germline V CDR1 and CDR2: SNHLY, FYNNEI. This CDR3 has 14 amino acids. Written as DNA, the CDR3 is TGTGCCAGCAGTGAAAGGGGACAGGGTTTTGAAGCTTTCTTT. Its translation: CASSERGQGFEAFF.

This chain joins TRBV5-1 and TRBJ2-3, with D possibly being TRBD2 (5 bases). Germline V gene sequence: CDR1 SGHRS, CDR2 YFSETQ. V shed 0 bases and J shed 2 bases, with 7 bases lying between them. The CDR3 has 14 residues. In DNA form, the CDR3 reads TGCGCCAGCAGCTTGGCGAGGGACACAGATACGCAGTATTTT. Its protein is CASSLARDTDTQYF.

This clone was recorded a few times. The chain combines TRBV18 with TRBJ2-2; D is possibly TRBD2 (7 bases). Germline V gene data show CDR1 as KGHSH and CDR2 as LQKENI. The V and J ends lost 1 base and 6 bases respectively, with 21 bases between them. The CDR3 runs to 18 residues. This chain's CDR3 is CASSPLEGGAGSAGELFF. CDR3 nucleotides: TGTGCCAGCTCACCACTTGAAGGGGGGGCCGGATCGGCCGGGGAGCTGTTTTTT.

Comment on this clone: One junction end disagrees with the germline gene, perhaps due to a read error. The chain links TRBV27 to TRBJ2-1, with TRBD2 identical over 7 bases. This CDR3 comprises 18 residues. The germline gives CDR1 MNHEY, CDR2 SMNVEV (reference sequence). CDR3 loop: CAGSPLWSGVTSGNEQFF. The CDR3 bases are TGTGCCGGCAGTCCCCTATGGAGCGGGGTAACCTCTGGCAATGAGCAGTTCTTC.

This clone has just a few counts. V usage is TRBV7-6 and J usage is TRBJ2-7; perhaps TRBD2 as D (6 bases). V was cut by 5 bases and J by 3 bases, with 17 bases left in between. Germline-derived CDR1 and CDR2 are SGHVS and FNYEAQ. The CDR3 runs 15 residues. The CDR3 is CASSLRGGGDYEQYF. DNA of the CDR3: TGTGCCAGCAGCCTTCGGGGAGGTGGTGACTACGAGCAGTACTTC. Full variable domain (missing parts from reference TRBV7-6 and TRBJ2-7): GAGVSQSPRYKVTKRGQDVALRCDPISGHVSLYWYRQALGQGPEFLTYFNYEAQQDKSGLPNDRFSAERPEGSISTLTIQRTEQRDSAMYRCASSLRGGGDYEQYFGPGTRLTVT.

The chain is built from TRBV15 and TRBJ1-6, with 8 bases lining up with TRBD1. Germline V lookup: CDR1 LNHNV, CDR2 YYDKDF (reference sequence). The CDR3 spans 16 residues. The V and J ends lost 0 bases and 10 bases, in that order; junction bases with no gene match: 8. The DNA for the CDR3 is TGTGCCACCAGCAGAGACAACGACAGGGGTAGATCACCCCTCCACTTT. This sequence encodes CATSRDNDRGRSPLHF. The variable domain in full, completed from reference TRBV15 and TRBJ1-6, reads DAMVIQNPRYQVTQFGKPVTLSCSQTLNHNVMYWYQQKSSQAPKLLFHYYDKDFNNEADTPDNFQSRRPNTSFCFLDIRSPGLGDTAMYLCATSRDNDRGRSPLHFGNGTRLTVT.

The rearrangement links TRBV5-6 to TRBJ1-4; the match to TRBD1 covers 12 bases. This CDR3 has 16 amino acids. Unmatched junction bases numbered 5, after V lost 0 bases and J lost 8 bases. Germline V CDR1 and CDR2: SGHDT, YYEEEE. For the CDR3, the DNA is TGTGCCAGCAGCTTGGCGGGACAGGGGGCCGAGGAAAAACTGTTTTTT. Protein sequence: CASSLAGQGAEEKLFF. The complete variable domain, with remaining parts taken from reference TRBV5-6 and TRBJ1-4, reads DAGVTQSPTHLIKTRGQQVTLRCSPKSGHDTVSWYQQALGQGPQFIFQYYEEEERQRGNFPDRFSGHQFPNYSSELNVNALLLGDSALYLCASSLAGQGAEEKLFFGSGTQLSVL.

The chain uses TRBV6-6 and TRBJ2-1, with 7 bases aligning to TRBD1. The J segment lost 0 bases and the V segment lost 8 bases, leaving 7 bases of the junction unmatched. The CDR3 sequence is 15 residues long. Per the germline V gene, CDR1 is MNHNY and CDR2 is SVGAGI (reference sequence). The CDR3, as DNA: TGTGCCAGCTGGACCGGGACAGTCTCCTACAATGAGCAGTTCTTC. This encodes CASWTGTVSYNEQFF.

Concerning this clone itself: At one boundary the junction diverges from the germline segment, which might be a read error. The chain uses TRBV7-9 and TRBJ2-7, with 7 bases matching TRBD1. Germline CDR1 and CDR2: SEHNR and FQNEAQ (reference sequence). The CDR3 consists of 17 residues. This CDR3 is CSSSPRSGTVLEGEQYF. The CDR3 DNA reads as TGTTCCAGCAGCCCGCGTTCCGGGACAGTACTAGAAGGCGAGCAGTACTTC.

The chain has TRBV5-1 and TRBJ2-3; D is possibly TRBD1 (6 bases). This CDR3 spans 16 amino acids. Trimming took 0 bases from V and 4 from J, leaving 15 bases between them. Germline values: CDR1 SGHRS, CDR2 YFSETQ. CDR3 region: CASSLGFSGQADTQYF. DNA for the CDR3: TGCGCCAGCAGCTTGGGTTTCTCGGGACAAGCAGATACGCAGTATTTT.

V usage is TRBV28 and J usage is TRBJ1-4, with 7 bases lining up with TRBD1. The V segment lost 6 bases and the J segment 13 bases; nucleotides outside the gene matches: 11. The germline CDR1 and CDR2 sequences are MDHEN and SYDVKM. There are 13 residues in the CDR3. CDR3 residues: CASSGTARLGLFF. The CDR3 nucleotides are TGTGCCAGCAGCGGGACAGCCCGGCTTGGACTGTTTTTT.

The gene calls are TRBV19 and TRBJ1-1; perhaps TRBD1 as D (5 bases). There are 17 residues in the CDR3. Trimming removed 5 bases at V and 4 bases at J, with 23 bases between. Germline CDR1 is LNHDA and CDR2 is SQIVND (reference sequence). This CDR3 reads CASSPRGLPLSGTEAFF. The CDR3 bases are TGTGCCAGTAGTCCGCGGGGACTTCCCCTCTCGGGCACTGAAGCTTTCTTT.

The rearrangement uses TRBV7-9 and TRBJ1-1, with D tentatively TRBD1 (5 bases). The CDR3 loop spans 15 amino acids. V was shortened by 0 bases and J by 1 base, with 9 bases between the two germline ends. The germline gives CDR1 SEHNR, CDR2 FQNEAQ (reference sequence). In DNA form, the CDR3 reads TGTGCCAGCAGCTTAGCTGGGGGAGGGAACACTGAAGCTTTCTTT. Its translation is CASSLAGGGNTEAFF.

The CDR3 region is CASSGGGNVWDEQFF. CDR3 sequence (DNA): TGTGCCAGCAGTGGGGGAGGGAACGTTTGGGATGAGCAGTTCTTC. The chain has TRBV2 and TRBJ2-1, with 7 bases lining up with TRBD2. This CDR3 is built from 15 residues. Germline V CDR1 and CDR2: SNHLY, FYNNEI. The V gene end was trimmed by 4 bases and the J gene end by 8 bases; junction bases not matched to a gene: 11.

V usage is TRBV14 and J usage is TRBJ1-2, with D maybe TRBD1 (6 bases). This CDR3 spans 14 amino acids. The ends were cut back, 1 base at V and 1 base at J, with 7 bases in the middle. Germline V gene sequence: CDR1 SGHDN, CDR2 FVKESK. The CDR3 spells CASSQVDSNYGYTF. CDR3 bases: TGTGCCAGCAGCCAAGTGGACAGTAACTATGGCTACACCTTC.

V and J are TRBV2 and TRBJ1-2, with 7 bases lining up with TRBD1. The CDR3 extends over 13 amino acids. Per the germline V gene, CDR1 is SNHLY and CDR2 is FYNNEI. V lost 8 bases, J lost 2 bases, and 5 bases stayed unmatched. The DNA for the CDR3 is TGTGCCAGCGTCCGGGACAGCAACTATGGCTACACCTTC. This translates into CASVRDSNYGYTF. The full variable domain, rest sourced from reference TRBV2 and TRBJ1-2, is EPEVTQTPSHQVTQMGQEVILRCVPISNHLYFYWYRQILGQKVEFLVSFYNNEISEKSEIFDDQFSVERPDGSNFTLKIRSTKLEDSAMYFCASVRDSNYGYTFGSGTRLTVV.